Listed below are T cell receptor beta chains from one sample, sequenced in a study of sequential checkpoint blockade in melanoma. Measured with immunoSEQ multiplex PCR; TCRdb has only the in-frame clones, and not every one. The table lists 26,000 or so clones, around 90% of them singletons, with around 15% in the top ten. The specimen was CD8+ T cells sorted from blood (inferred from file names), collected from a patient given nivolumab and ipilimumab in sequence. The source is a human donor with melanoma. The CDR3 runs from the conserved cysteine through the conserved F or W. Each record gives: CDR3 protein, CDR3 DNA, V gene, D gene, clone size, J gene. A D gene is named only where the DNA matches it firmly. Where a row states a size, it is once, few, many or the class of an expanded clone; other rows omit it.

cdr3_aa: CASSHGQGVYNEQFF; cdr3_nt: TGTGCCAGCTCACACGGACAGGGGGTTTACAATGAGCAGTTCTTC; v_call: TRBV18; d_call: TRBD1; clone_size: once; j_call: TRBJ2-1
cdr3_aa: CASSSGLARGEQFF; cdr3_nt: TGTGCCAGCAGCTCCGGACTAGCTCGGGGTGAGCAGTTCTTC; v_call: TRBV7-2; d_call: TRBD2; clone_size: NA; j_call: TRBJ2-1
cdr3_aa: CASSFSPAWGQGNYGYTF; cdr3_nt: TGTGCCAGCAGCTTTAGTCCCGCTTGGGGACAGGGTAACTATGGCTACACCTTC; v_call: TRBV7-2; d_call: TRBD1; clone_size: NA; j_call: TRBJ1-2
cdr3_aa: CASSEGATTSKNIQYF; cdr3_nt: TGTGCCAGCAGCGAGGGGGCTACCACCTCCAAAAACATTCAGTACTTC; v_call: TRBV4-2; d_call: TRBD1; clone_size: NA; j_call: TRBJ2-4
cdr3_aa: CASSPVQVNTEAFF; cdr3_nt: TGTGCCAGCTCACCGGTACAGGTGAACACTGAAGCTTTCTTT; v_call: TRBV18; d_call: NA; clone_size: NA; j_call: TRBJ1-1
cdr3_aa: CASSPGTSGSTDTQYF; cdr3_nt: TGTGCCAGCAGCCCTGGGACTAGCGGGAGCACAGATACGCAGTATTTT; v_call: TRBV11-3; d_call: TRBD2; clone_size: NA; j_call: TRBJ2-3
cdr3_aa: CASNRQGDYNQPQHF; cdr3_nt: TGTGCCAGTAATCGACAGGGGGATTACAATCAGCCCCAGCATTTT; v_call: TRBV5-6; d_call: TRBD1; clone_size: NA; j_call: TRBJ1-5
cdr3_aa: CSAGRGLTEAFF; cdr3_nt: TGCAGCGCGGGAAGGGGGCTTACTGAAGCTTTCTTT; v_call: TRBV29-1; d_call: TRBD1; clone_size: once; j_call: TRBJ1-1
cdr3_aa: CASSLVLGDTEAFF; cdr3_nt: TGTGCCAGCAGCTTGGTGTTGGGCGACACTGAAGCTTTCTTT; v_call: TRBV5-6; d_call: NA; clone_size: once; j_call: TRBJ1-1
cdr3_aa: CASEISGANYGYTF; cdr3_nt: TGTGCCAGTGAGATCTCAGGGGCTAACTATGGCTACACCTTC; v_call: TRBV19; d_call: NA; clone_size: NA; j_call: TRBJ1-2
cdr3_aa: CASSQNRGREYEKLFF; cdr3_nt: TGCGCCAGCAGCCAAAATAGGGGGCGAGAATATGAAAAACTGTTTTTT; v_call: TRBV4-1; d_call: TRBD1; clone_size: NA; j_call: TRBJ1-4
cdr3_aa: CASSLLGTVYGYTF; cdr3_nt: TGTGCCAGCAGTTTACTCGGGACAGTATATGGCTACACCTTC; v_call: TRBV28; d_call: TRBD1; clone_size: NA; j_call: TRBJ1-2
cdr3_aa: CASSGAGTSGKYEQYF; cdr3_nt: TGTGCCAGCAGCGGAGCCGGGACTAGCGGGAAATACGAGCAGTACTTC; v_call: TRBV9; d_call: TRBD2; clone_size: NA; j_call: TRBJ2-7
cdr3_aa: CASVPSGTEAFF; cdr3_nt: TGTGCCAGCGTACCTTCAGGCACTGAAGCTTTCTTT; v_call: TRBV6-6; d_call: NA; clone_size: NA; j_call: TRBJ1-1
cdr3_aa: CASSQERDSYNEQFF; cdr3_nt: TGCGCCAGCAGCCAGGAGCGGGATTCTTACAATGAGCAGTTCTTC; v_call: TRBV4-3; d_call: TRBD2; clone_size: once; j_call: TRBJ2-1
cdr3_aa: CASSQDYTSGNTIYF; cdr3_nt: TGCGCCAGCAGCCAAGATTACACCTCTGGAAACACCATATATTTT; v_call: TRBV4-1; d_call: NA; clone_size: NA; j_call: TRBJ1-3
cdr3_aa: CASSFGEENYGYTF; cdr3_nt: TGTGCCAGCAGCTTTGGAGAGGAAAATTATGGCTACACCTTC; v_call: TRBV7-9; d_call: NA; clone_size: NA; j_call: TRBJ1-2
cdr3_aa: CASEGLTVTEAFF; cdr3_nt: TGTGCCAGCGAAGGACTGACGGTCACTGAAGCTTTCTTT; v_call: TRBV13; d_call: NA; clone_size: NA; j_call: TRBJ1-1
cdr3_aa: CASSLAGSSYNEQFF; cdr3_nt: TGTGCCAGCAGCCTAGCGGGGAGCTCCTACAATGAGCAGTTCTTC; v_call: TRBV11-1; d_call: TRBD2; clone_size: NA; j_call: TRBJ2-1
cdr3_aa: CASRTTGGQETQYF; cdr3_nt: TGTGCCAGCAGAACTACAGGGGGCCAAGAGACCCAGTACTTC; v_call: TRBV2; d_call: TRBD1; clone_size: NA; j_call: TRBJ2-5
cdr3_aa: CASSVVGTGYEQFF; cdr3_nt: TGTGCCAGCAGCGTAGTCGGGACAGGGTATGAGCAGTTCTTC; v_call: TRBV9; d_call: TRBD1; clone_size: NA; j_call: TRBJ2-1
cdr3_aa: CSVEDRGWDTQYF; cdr3_nt: TGCAGCGTTGAAGATCGGGGTTGGGATACGCAGTATTTT; v_call: TRBV29-1; d_call: NA; clone_size: NA; j_call: TRBJ2-3
cdr3_aa: CASSLRGYNQPQHF; cdr3_nt: TGTGCCAGCAGTTTACGGGGGTACAATCAGCCCCAGCATTTT; v_call: TRBV28; d_call: NA; clone_size: NA; j_call: TRBJ1-5